The 8 T cell receptor beta chains in this list originate from one sample, sequenced in a study of beta chain features in type 1 diabetes. Findings and caveats of the study: Type 1 diabetes patients showed a moderate but significant shortening of TCRB CDR3s in all four CD4+ subsets.

Expressed TCRB transcripts were sequenced because the isolated RNA had all been reverse transcribed beforehand. Repertoires were generated with immunoSEQ multiplex PCR, while TCRdb's copy carries only in-frame clones and drops some. Of some 640,000 clones in the sample, over 11% are singletons; the top ten hold 0.035% to 0.045%. These TCRs' antigens remain unknown. The sample taken for sequencing was naive CD4+ T cells from blood. Receptors were obtained from a man between 18 and 29 years old with type 1 diabetes.

The rearrangement uses TRBV28 and TRBJ1-1; tentatively, D is TRBD1 (5 bases). Trimming took off 2 bases at V and 10 bases at J, with 11 bases between the two ends. CDR1 is MDHEN and CDR2 is SYDVKM in the germline V gene. The CDR3 spans 12 residues. CDR3 coding DNA: TGTGCCAGCAGTTTACGGGGCAGGGTAGCTTTCTTT. Translation: CASSLRGRVAFF.

This clone was observed a few times. This chain links TRBV5-1 with TRBJ2-1; D is undetermined. This CDR3 region has 15 residues. With 0 bases removed from V and 1 base from J, the gap between germline ends came to 8 bases. Germline lookup yields CDR1 SGHRS and CDR2 YFSETQ. The CDR3 DNA sequence: TGCGCCAGCAGCTTGGACGATTGGTCCTACAATGAGCAGTTCTTC. This gives the protein CASSLDDWSYNEQFF.

The rearrangement uses TRBV30 and TRBJ1-3; D not certain. Trimming cost V 1 base and J 3 bases, with 7 bases left between them. This CDR3 has 13 amino acids. The germline V gene encodes CDR1 GTSNPN and CDR2 SVGIG (reference sequence). The CDR3, as DNA: TGTGCCTGGAGTGGGACGTTTGGAAACACCATATATTTT. It specifies CAWSGTFGNTIYF.

This clone turned up a few times. The chain uses TRBV7-9 and TRBJ1-2, with D unresolved. Trimming removed 0 bases from V and 4 bases from J, with 6 bases in between. Per the germline V gene, CDR1 is SEHNR and CDR2 is FQNEAQ (reference sequence). The CDR3 runs to 13 residues. DNA for the CDR3: TGTGCCAGCAGCTTAGCCTCCTTCTATGGCTACACCTTC. Translated: CASSLASFYGYTF.

This clone has more than one count but fewer than ten. The chain is built from TRBV10-3 and TRBJ1-1, with 7 bases identical to TRBD1. V lost 5 bases, J lost 1 base, and 4 bases stayed unmatched. CDR1 and CDR2 (germline): ENHRY, SYGVKD. This CDR3 contains 14 residues. In DNA form, the CDR3 reads TGTGCCATCAGTCCGGGACAGACGAACACTGAAGCTTTCTTT. Translation: CAISPGQTNTEAFF.

The chain recombines TRBV6-5 with TRBJ2-1, with D tentatively TRBD2 (8 bases). Germline CDR1 MNHEY, CDR2 SVGAGI. Deletions cut 6 bases from V and 9 bases from J, with 21 bases between. CDR3 length: 15 residues. CDR3 in amino acids: CASSPLAEGAGEQFF. DNA of the CDR3: TGTGCCAGCAGCCCACTAGCGGAGGGGGCCGGTGAGCAGTTCTTC.

This clone has only a few counts. The sample carries other DNA sequences with the same CDR3. The V call is TRBV7-2, the J call TRBJ2-5; D may be TRBD2 (6 bases). The CDR3 loop spans 13 amino acids. Germline V lookup: CDR1 SGHTA, CDR2 FQGNSA. V lost 1 base and J 5 bases, leaving 8 bases between the germline ends. In DNA, the CDR3 is TGTGCCAGCAGCTTAGTTAGCGGTGAGACCCAGTACTTC. Residues: CASSLVSGETQYF.

V gene TRBV5-1 combines with J gene TRBJ2-7; D remains unclear. The V end was cut by 1 base, the J end by 6 bases, with 17 bases between. Germline loops: CDR1 SGHRS, CDR2 YFSETQ. This CDR3 region has 15 residues. DNA for the CDR3: TGCGCCAGCAGCTTGTTTTCTAAGACGCCCGGCGAGCAGTACTTC. It yields the protein CASSLFSKTPGEQYF.